This T cell receptor beta chain emerged from a study of regulatory T cells in long-lasting Graves disease. Overall study context: Persistent Graves' disease required over 5 years of antithyroid drugs and positive TSH receptor antibodies.

Time point here: persistent/refractory GD, antithyroid drugs over 5 years with positive TRAb. Making the TCR library involved RNA that had been extracted from PBMCs. The germline gives CDR1 SGHTA, CDR2 FQGTGA. The V gene lost 5 bases and the J gene lost 10 bases, with 17 bases spanning the gap. This CDR3 region has 14 residues. According to the study, TCR beta libraries were built with iRepertoire HTBI primers and CDR3-region Arm-PCR. TCRdb itself ran the multiplex PCR reads through MiXCR, one entry per CDR3 protein. The sample holds about 660,000 distinct CDR3 sequences, around 30% seen once. This clonotype was obtained from a female donor with Graves disease. The rearrangement links TRBV7-3 to TRBJ2-2; tentative D call: TRBD1 (6 bases). Sequencing used peripheral blood mononuclear cells (PBMCs), obtained when the disease was refractory, from a patient treated with antithyroid drugs. The CDR3 sequence is CASSIRQAPSELFF. As DNA, the CDR3 is TGTGCCAGCAGCATAAGACAGGCACCTTCGGAGCTGTTTTTT.